These 8 T cell receptor beta chains were all obtained from the same sample, sequenced in a study of blood T cells in healthy people across ages. The use of a sample-barcoded 5' primer and a J-beta primer mix characterized a second PCR of roughly 7 to 11 cycles. TCRdb itself ran the 5' RACE reads through MiXCR, one entry per CDR3 protein. The table has roughly 1,700,000 distinct CDR3 sequences, about 30% seen once. Material: blood. These receptors originate from a woman aged 30 to 39 in good health.

The chain uses TRBV20-1 and TRBJ1-5; TRBD1 might be the D (5 bases). CDR1 DFQATT and CDR2 SNEGSKA come from the germline V gene (reference sequence). The V gene lost 6 bases and the J gene lost 9 bases, with 21 bases spanning the gap. This CDR3 is 14 amino acids long. As DNA, the CDR3 is TGCAGTGCCCTGGGGGGAACTGGGAAAGGGCCCCAGCATTTT. Translation gives CSALGGTGKGPQHF.

The chain uses TRBV28 and TRBJ1-2; no reliable D call. Germline-derived CDR1 and CDR2 are MDHEN and SYDVKM. Trimming removed 4 bases at V and 6 bases at J, with 12 bases between. There are 13 residues in the CDR3. The CDR3 DNA is TGTGCCAGCAGTTCCCAGGATACTCATGGCTACACCTTC. It translates to CASSSQDTHGYTF.

V is TRBV7-9 and J is TRBJ1-2; D not certain. The CDR3 sequence is 15 residues long. Trimming left V 5 bases short and J 3 bases short, with 16 bases between. Germline-derived CDR1 and CDR2 are SEHNR and FQNEAQ (reference sequence). CDR3 sequence (DNA): TGTGCCAGCAGCGACACGGACCGCCCCTACTATGGCTACACCTTC. Translation gives CASSDTDRPYYGYTF.

This clonotype is a singleton in its sample. The rearrangement joins TRBV6-1 to TRBJ2-3; no firm D call. The CDR3 loop spans 12 amino acids. The V gene lost 2 bases and the J gene lost 7 bases, with 7 bases spanning the gap. Per germline, CDR1 MNHNS and CDR2 SASEGT. The CDR3 DNA is TGTGCCAGCAGTGAACCTCCCCATACGCAGTATTTT. This sequence encodes CASSEPPHTQYF.

Points on this clonotype: At one end, the junction sequence differs from germline, possibly due to a read error. This chain connects TRBV2 to TRBJ1-4; D is unclear. Germline CDR1 and CDR2: SNHLY and FYNNEI. CDR3 size: 17 residues. The CDR3 DNA is TGTGCCGGCAGTGGCTTCGGGAGCAGCGGAGAGAATGAAAAACTGTTTTTT. Translating it yields CAGSGFGSSGENEKLFF. The complete variable domain, with remaining parts taken from reference TRBV2 and TRBJ1-4, reads EPEVTQTPSHQVTQMGQEVILRCVPISNHLYFYWYRQILGQKVEFLVSFYNNEISEKSEIFDDQFSVERPDGSNFTLKIRSTKLEDSAMYFCAGSGFGSSGENEKLFFGSGTQLSVL.

Only a few counts were recorded for this clonotype. The chain recombines TRBV12-3 or TRBV12-4 with TRBJ2-7, with 14 bases fitting TRBD2. There are 14 residues in the CDR3. Trimming took 5 bases from V and 6 from J; bases not matched to a gene: 3. CDR3 protein: CASSGLAGGVEQYF. For the CDR3, the DNA is TGTGCCAGCAGTGGACTAGCGGGGGGAGTCGAGCAGTACTTC.

This CDR3 reads CASSFRGGMQNEQFF. CDR3 nucleotide sequence: TGTGCCAGCAGTTTTCGCGGGGGGATGCAGAATGAGCAGTTCTTC. The chain recombines TRBV12-3 or TRBV12-4 with TRBJ2-1; 8 bases are a match to TRBD2. The CDR3 length is 15 residues. J gave up 7 bases and V 3 bases, and 8 bases lay outside the gene matches.

This clonotype showed up many times. The chain links TRBV4-3 to TRBJ2-5; D unresolved. V lost 0 bases, J lost 4 bases, and 6 bases lay in between. The CDR3 is made up of 13 amino acids. Germline assignment: CDR1 LGHNA and CDR2 YSLEER. Written as DNA, the CDR3 is TGCGCCAGCAGCCAAGATATGGGAGAGACCCAGTACTTC. This translates into CASSQDMGETQYF.